These 31 T cell receptor beta chains were all obtained from the same sample, sequenced in a study of cytotoxic CD8 clonotypes in ibrutinib-treated CLL. TCRdb's table, derived via immunoSEQ multiplex PCR, lists solely in-frame clones and lacks some. This sample has about 70,000 clones, with about nine tenths found just once. The source material was PBMCs, sampled after 12 months of ibrutinib treatment. The receptors come from a human donor with chronic lymphocytic leukemia.

The CDR3 is CASSLDGSTYNEQFF. CDR3 sequence (DNA): TGTGCCAGCAGCTTAGATGGCTCCACCTACAATGAGCAGTTCTTC. This chain uses TRBV7-2 with TRBJ2-1; the D is unclear. CDR1 and CDR2 from the germline V gene are SGHTA and FQGNSA. V dropped 1 base and J dropped 2 bases, with 9 bases sitting between them. This CDR3 spans 15 amino acids.

A single count supports this clone. The rearrangement joins TRBV18 to TRBJ2-3; 10 bases agree with TRBD2. The CDR3 has 16 amino acids. Germline CDR1 is KGHSH and CDR2 is LQKENI. V gave up 4 bases and J gave up 4 bases; unmatched junction bases: 8. This chain's CDR3 is CASSRSVAGGSDTQYF. DNA of the CDR3: TGTGCCAGCTCACGGTCCGTAGCGGGAGGTTCAGATACGCAGTATTTT.

This rearrangement joins TRBV9 to TRBJ2-6; 10 nucleotides align to TRBD1. Germline lookup yields CDR1 SGDLS and CDR2 YYNGEE. The junction had 13 bases not matched to a gene; V was cut back by 3 bases and J by 4 bases. This CDR3 has 19 residues. The chain's CDR3 is CASSGNRRQGARGANVLTF. For the CDR3, the DNA is TGTGCCAGCAGCGGCAACCGGCGACAGGGGGCGAGAGGGGCCAACGTCCTGACTTTC.

The chain combines TRBV28 with TRBJ1-1; 8 nucleotides line up with TRBD1. Trimming took 3 bases from V and 10 from J; bases not matched to a gene: 13. The CDR3 loop spans 15 amino acids. Germline CDR1 is MDHEN and CDR2 is SYDVKM. CDR3 in amino acids: CASSFNLKAQGVAFF. The CDR3 coding sequence is TGTGCCAGCAGTTTCAATCTCAAAGCACAGGGGGTAGCTTTCTTT.

The chain couples TRBV5-1 to TRBJ2-5; D possibly uses TRBD1 or TRBD2 (6 bases each). The CDR3 has 14 residues. V was cut by 5 bases and J by 3 bases, with 14 bases left in between. The germline CDR1 and CDR2 sequences are SGHRS and YFSETQ. CDR3 DNA: TGCGCCAGCAGTGCCGTCGGGGGCAAAGAGACCCAGTACTTC. This codes for CASSAVGGKETQYF.

This chain links TRBV14 with TRBJ1-3, with TRBD1 as a possible D gene (5 bases). V was trimmed by 6 bases and J by 3 bases, leaving 21 bases between them. This CDR3 spans 17 amino acids. The V gene's germline CDR1 is SGHDN and CDR2 FVKESK. In DNA form, the CDR3 reads TGTGCCAGCAGTCAAAAGTGGGGGTCCGGATATGGAAACACCATATATTTT. Translation: CASSQKWGSGYGNTIYF.

The chain joins TRBV4-2 to TRBJ2-3, with 9 positions matching TRBD2. The CDR3 totals 16 residues. V shed 2 bases and J 3 bases; nucleotides not matched to a gene: 6. Germline CDR1 LGHNA, CDR2 YNFKEQ. The DNA of the CDR3 is TGTGCCAGCAGCCAACTCATAGCGGGAGTTACAGATACGCAGTATTTT. Its protein product is CASSQLIAGVTDTQYF.

This rearrangement joins TRBV5-6 to TRBJ2-1; 8 bases align to TRBD2. This CDR3 is 15 amino acids long. Losses at the gene ends were 4 bases for V and 6 bases for J; bases not matched to a gene: 9. Looked up from germline, CDR1 is SGHDT and CDR2 is YYEEEE. CDR3 residues: CASSPAGLATNEQFF. Here the CDR3 DNA reads TGTGCCAGCAGCCCGGCCGGACTAGCAACCAATGAGCAGTTCTTC. Together with reference TRBV5-6 and TRBJ2-1, the CDR3 gives the full variable domain: DAGVTQSPTHLIKTRGQQVTLRCSPKSGHDTVSWYQQALGQGPQFIFQYYEEEERQRGNFPDRFSGHQFPNYSSELNVNALLLGDSALYLCASSPAGLATNEQFFGPGTRLTVL.

This clone appeared a few times. The rearrangement uses TRBV11-2 and TRBJ2-7, with TRBD2 matching over 9 bases. This CDR3 region has 14 residues. V dropped 1 base and J dropped 4; count of bases not matched to a gene: 2. Germline CDR1 and CDR2: SGHAT and FQNNGV. This CDR3 is CASSLGSGRYEQYF. CDR3 sequence (DNA): TGTGCCAGCAGCTTAGGGAGCGGGAGGTACGAGCAGTACTTC.

This chain uses TRBV6-1 with TRBJ1-1, with a weak D call TRBD1 (5 bases). The germline V gene encodes CDR1 MNHNS and CDR2 SASEGT. V was cut by 7 bases and J by 4 bases, with 10 bases left in between. The CDR3 sequence is 12 residues long. CDR3: CASTRAGTEAFF. Written as DNA, the CDR3 is TGTGCCAGCACCAGGGCCGGCACTGAAGCTTTCTTT.

The table lists this clone with a few counts. The genes are TRBV21-1 and TRBJ2-4; the DNA was not used to check the table's D call, TRBD2. TRBV21-1 is an annotated pseudogene. The CDR3 is made up of 15 amino acids. The CDR3 loop is CASSKEQREKNIQYF. For the CDR3, the DNA is TGTGCCAGCAGCAAAGAACAGCGGGAGAAAAACATTCAGTACTTC.

Only a few counts were recorded for this clone. J is TRBJ2-1 and V is TRBV19; perhaps TRBD2 as D (6 bases). The CDR3 is 16 residues long. Per germline, CDR1 LNHDA and CDR2 SQIVND (reference sequence). V lost 5 bases and J 1 base, leaving 15 bases between the germline ends. In DNA, the CDR3 is TGTGCCAGTAGTCTCTCGGAGGGGTCGTCCTACAATGAGCAGTTCTTC. Its translation is CASSLSEGSSYNEQFF. Looking up the rest from reference TRBV19 and TRBJ2-1 gives the full variable domain: DGGITQSPKYLFRKEGQNVTLSCEQNLNHDAMYWYRQDPGQGLRLIYYSQIVNDFQKGDIAEGYSVSREKKESFPLTVTSAQKNPTAFYLCASSLSEGSSYNEQFFGPGTRLTVL.

In its sample, this clone was seen once. This CDR3 is CATSRDRPGDHEQYF. CDR3 DNA: TGTGCCACCAGCAGAGATCGTCCAGGGGACCACGAGCAGTACTTC. The chain links TRBV15 to TRBJ2-7, with TRBD1 as a possible D gene (6 bases). Between the trimmed V and J ends, which lost 0 bases and 5 bases, there was a span of 14 bases. Germline CDR1 reads LNHNV; CDR2 reads YYDKDF (reference sequence). This CDR3 is built from 15 residues.

The chain uses TRBV7-6 and TRBJ2-3; possibly TRBD1 for D (7 bases). V lost 8 bases to trimming and J lost 0 bases, with 15 bases between them. This CDR3 contains 15 residues. CDR1 and CDR2 (germline): SGHVS, FNYEAQ. Written as DNA, the CDR3 is TGTGCCAGCCAGGGGGGTCCACCTAGCACAGATACGCAGTATTTT. It translates to CASQGGPPSTDTQYF.

The chain has TRBV30 and TRBJ2-1; maybe TRBD1 (5 bases). V dropped 0 bases and J dropped 11 bases, with 14 bases sitting between them. The CDR3 contains 13 residues. Germline lookup yields CDR1 GTSNPN and CDR2 SVGIG (reference sequence). The CDR3 coding sequence is TGTGCCTGGAGTGTGAAGGGGATTAGAAAGCAGTTCTTC. Its translation is CAWSVKGIRKQFF.

The chain couples TRBV19 to TRBJ1-5, with a possible D match to TRBD1 (5 bases). The V and J ends lost 7 bases and 3 bases respectively, with 25 bases between them. This CDR3 region has 18 residues. Per germline, CDR1 LNHDA and CDR2 SQIVND (reference sequence). The CDR3 nucleotides read TGTGCCAGTACCAAAAGGATTGGCCAGGGAAGGGCCAATCAGCCCCAGCATTTT. It codes for CASTKRIGQGRANQPQHF.

The V gene is TRBV14, the J gene TRBJ1-1; 12 bases agree with TRBD1. Germline trimming cut 4 bases from V and 4 bases from J; bases unmatched to any gene: 7. The CDR3 loop spans 16 amino acids. Germline V gene lookup returns CDR1 SGHDN and CDR2 FVKESK. CDR3 DNA: TGTGCCAGCAGCCTAATGGGACAGGGGGCGCCCACTGAAGCTTTCTTT. This gives the protein CASSLMGQGAPTEAFF.

The chain joins TRBV4-1 to TRBJ2-1, with TRBD2 matching over 7 bases. V lost 0 bases to trimming and J lost 3 bases; unmatched junction nucleotides: 5. CDR3 length: 16 amino acids. In germline, CDR1 is MGHRA, CDR2 YSYEKL. CDR3 bases: TGCGCCAGCAGCCAAGATGTCGGACTAGGCTACAATGAGCAGTTCTTC. The encoded protein is CASSQDVGLGYNEQFF.

CDR3 bases: TGTGCCTGGAGAGGACAGGGGATTTACACCGGGGAGCTGTTTTTT. This encodes CAWRGQGIYTGELFF. The gene calls are TRBV30 and TRBJ2-2, with 9 bases lining up with TRBD1. J was trimmed by 3 bases and V by 3 bases; bases with no gene match: 5. Per the germline V gene, CDR1 is GTSNPN and CDR2 is SVGIG (reference sequence). The CDR3 totals 15 residues.

V and J are TRBV27 and TRBJ2-5; TRBD1 matches at 9 bases. The J call may be wrong; the DNA end is better matched by TRBJ2-7. There are 15 residues in the CDR3. Germline V gene sequence: CDR1 MNHEY, CDR2 SMNVEV (reference sequence). CDR3 bases: TGTGCCAGCAGTTTATCTTGGACAGGGGACTACGAGCAGTACTTC. Its protein product is CASSLSWTGDYEQYF.

The J gene is TRBJ1-2, the V gene TRBV19; 11 bases line up with TRBD1. This CDR3 spans 17 amino acids. The V segment lost 5 bases and the J segment 8 bases; nucleotides outside the gene matches: 16. Looked up from germline, CDR1 is LNHDA and CDR2 is SQIVND (reference sequence). CDR3 protein: CASSPYSTGQGARGYTF. CDR3 sequence (DNA): TGTGCCAGTAGTCCTTACTCCACCGGACAGGGGGCACGGGGCTACACCTTC.

The J gene is TRBJ1-5, the V gene TRBV29-1; the D gene is possibly TRBD1 (5 bases). From germline, CDR1 is SQVTM and CDR2 ANQGSEA. The CDR3 has 15 residues. V was shortened by 7 bases and J by 5 bases, with 21 bases between the two germline ends. The CDR3 DNA is TGCAGCGCTCTGATTCAGGCAGGGCGGCATCAGCCCCAGCATTTT. Protein sequence: CSALIQAGRHQPQHF. Combining the CDR3 with reference TRBV29-1 and TRBJ1-5 gives the whole variable domain SAVISQKPSRDICQRGTSLTIQCQVDSQVTMMFWYRQQPGQSLTLIATANQGSEATYESGFVIDKFPISRPNLTFSTLTVSNMSPEDSSIYLCSALIQAGRHQPQHFGDGTRLSIL.

The V and J genes are TRBV9 and TRBJ2-3, with a possible D match to TRBD1 (5 bases). V was clipped by 0 bases and J by 4 bases, with 12 bases between them. Per germline, CDR1 SGDLS and CDR2 YYNGEE. The CDR3 has 15 amino acids. CDR3 residues: CASSVAAGFADTQYF. The CDR3, as DNA: TGTGCCAGCAGCGTAGCGGCAGGGTTTGCAGATACGCAGTATTTT. The full variable domain, rest sourced from reference TRBV9 and TRBJ2-3, is DSGVTQTPKHLITATGQRVTLRCSPRSGDLSVYWYQQSLDQGLQFLIQYYNGEERAKGNILERFSAQQFPDLHSELNLSSLELGDSALYFCASSVAAGFADTQYFGPGTRLTVL.

J is TRBJ1-1 and V is TRBV5-1; 8 nucleotides match TRBD1. Per the germline V gene, CDR1 is SGHRS and CDR2 is YFSETQ. J lost 0 bases, V lost 4 bases, and 8 bases had no gene match. This CDR3 contains 16 residues. CDR3 coding DNA: TGCGCCAGCAGCCCAGCCCTGACAGGGGTGAACACTGAAGCTTTCTTT. Translation: CASSPALTGVNTEAFF.

The chain is built from TRBV11-3 and TRBJ2-1, with D perhaps matching TRBD1 or TRBD2 (5 bases each). Germline V lookup: CDR1 SGHNT, CDR2 YENEEA. The length of the CDR3 is 12 residues. Trimming took off 5 bases at V and 9 bases at J, with 11 bases between the two ends. For the CDR3, the DNA is TGTGCCAGCAGCATCAGGGACCCTGAGCAGTTCTTC. Residues: CASSIRDPEQFF.

The CDR3 spells CASSQEDRITLHYEQYF. CDR3 in DNA: TGCGCCAGCAGCCAAGAGGATAGGATAACTTTGCACTACGAGCAGTACTTC. This chain joins TRBV4-1 and TRBJ2-7; D unclear. Between the trimmed V and J ends, which lost 0 bases and 3 bases, there was a span of 18 bases. Germline V gene lookup returns CDR1 MGHRA and CDR2 YSYEKL. CDR3 length equals 17 residues.

The chain carries TRBV19 and TRBJ1-2, with D unresolved. The CDR3 is 12 amino acids. Between the trimmed V and J ends, which lost 3 bases and 8 bases, there was a span of 10 bases. Germline V CDR1 and CDR2: LNHDA, SQIVND (reference sequence). The CDR3 loop reads CASSIFALGYTF. The CDR3 bases are TGTGCCAGTAGTATTTTTGCGTTGGGCTACACCTTC. The full variable domain, completed using reference TRBV19 and TRBJ1-2, is DGGITQSPKYLFRKEGQNVTLSCEQNLNHDAMYWYRQDPGQGLRLIYYSQIVNDFQKGDIAEGYSVSREKKESFPLTVTSAQKNPTAFYLCASSIFALGYTFGSGTRLTVV.

The sample holds one count of this clone. V and J are TRBV9 and TRBJ1-1; D is possibly TRBD1 (5 bases). The CDR3 length is 16 residues. Germline-derived CDR1 and CDR2 are SGDLS and YYNGEE. V dropped 1 base and J dropped 0 bases, with 13 bases sitting between them. The CDR3 DNA sequence: TGTGCCAGCAGCGTACCCCCACTAGGGGTGAACACTGAAGCTTTCTTT. Translating gives CASSVPPLGVNTEAFF.

The chain combines TRBV15 with TRBJ1-3, with D maybe TRBD1 (6 bases). Trimming pared 0 bases from V and 2 bases from J, leaving 14 bases between. This CDR3 comprises 17 residues. Per the germline V gene, CDR1 is LNHNV and CDR2 is YYDKDF (reference sequence). The CDR3 region is CATSRDRRGRAGNTIYF. Here the CDR3 DNA reads TGTGCCACCAGCAGAGATCGCAGGGGTAGGGCTGGAAACACCATATATTTT. The variable domain in full, completed from reference TRBV15 and TRBJ1-3, reads DAMVIQNPRYQVTQFGKPVTLSCSQTLNHNVMYWYQQKSSQAPKLLFHYYDKDFNNEADTPDNFQSRRPNTSFCFLDIRSPGLGDTAMYLCATSRDRRGRAGNTIYFGEGSWLTVV.

This clone came up a few times. V usage is TRBV4-1 and J usage is TRBJ1-2; D is possibly TRBD1 (5 bases). Trimming removed 1 base from V and 2 bases from J, with 5 bases in between. Germline V gene data show CDR1 as MGHRA and CDR2 as YSYEKL. This CDR3 is 13 amino acids long. The CDR3 region has the DNA TGCGCCAGCAGCCAAGGACAGAACTATGGCTACACCTTC. It specifies CASSQGQNYGYTF.

This rearrangement joins TRBV11-2 to TRBJ1-5; D might be TRBD1 (5 bases). The V gene lost 8 bases and the J gene lost 5 bases, with 19 bases spanning the gap. Germline CDR1 and CDR2: SGHAT and FQNNGV. There are 15 residues in the CDR3. The CDR3 coding sequence is TGTGCCAGCGTGGGGGGACTCTCGCCTGATCAGCCCCAGCATTTT. This gives the protein CASVGGLSPDQPQHF.